These T cell receptor beta chains were read from a single sample in a study of shared clonotypes between healthy human individuals. Using immunoSEQ multiplex PCR, the repertoire was profiled, and TCRdb retains in-frame clones only, with some absent. This sample has approximately 710,000 clones; roughly 87% occur once, and the top ten carry 30% to 35%. The sequenced sample consisted of memory CD8+ T cells from PBMCs. These receptors all stem from a man aged 18 to 29 in good health. Some clones in this sample may be carry-over from other donors' samples. The CDR3 runs from the conserved cysteine through the conserved F or W. D genes are given only for firm matches. Clone size is given for some rows only: seen once, a few or many times, or a class if the clone is expanded.

d_call j_call clone_size v_call cdr3_aa cdr3_nt
. TRBJ2-7 . TRBV11-3 CASSLETDTYEQYF TGTGCCAGCAGCTTAGAGACGGACACCTACGAGCAGTACTTC
. TRBJ2-3 . TRBV28 CASSLGYGRADTQYF TGTGCCAGCAGTTTAGGGTACGGTAGAGCAGATACGCAGTATTTT
. TRBJ2-7 . TRBV27 CASSPMGSYEQYF TGTGCCAGCAGTCCAATGGGCTCCTACGAGCAGTACTTC
. TRBJ1-1 . TRBV7-2 CASSLPGNTEAFF TGTGCCAGCAGCTTACCCGGAAACACTGAAGCTTTCTTT
TRBD1 TRBJ1-1 . TRBV13 CASSTESPYGTVNTEAFF TGTGCCAGCAGCACCGAATCTCCTTACGGGACAGTGAACACTGAAGCTTTCTTT
. TRBJ2-7 . TRBV27 CASSLGVQGTYEQYF TGTGCCAGCAGTCTAGGTGTACAGGGAACCTACGAGCAGTACTTC
TRBD1 TRBJ1-1 . TRBV6-6 CASGNRGLFTEAFF TGTGCCAGCGGGAACAGGGGGCTCTTCACTGAAGCTTTCTTT
. TRBJ2-7 . TRBV19 CASSISGYSYEQYF TGTGCCAGTAGTATCTCAGGCTACTCCTACGAGCAGTACTTC
TRBD2 TRBJ2-1 . TRBV27 CASSFNSGDYNEQFF TGTGCCAGCAGTTTCAATAGCGGGGACTACAATGAGCAGTTCTTC
. TRBJ1-2 . TRBV7-2 CASFLSLGGGRIYGYTF TGTGCCAGCTTTCTCTCCCTGGGGGGGGGACGGATCTATGGCTACACCTTC
TRBD1 TRBJ2-7 . TRBV19 CASSIGQGAIEQYF TGTGCCAGTAGTATAGGTCAGGGGGCAATCGAGCAGTACTTC
TRBD2 TRBJ2-1 . TRBV2 CASSFRAGNEQFF TGTGCCAGCAGCTTCAGAGCGGGGAATGAGCAGTTCTTC
. TRBJ2-1 . TRBV7-8 CASSLDSWYGSSYNEQFF TGTGCCAGCAGCTTAGATTCTTGGTACGGCAGCTCCTACAATGAGCAGTTCTTC
TRBD1 TRBJ1-1 . TRBV7-9 CASSYRDRGYTEAFF TGTGCCAGCAGCTACCGGGACAGGGGGTACACTGAAGCTTTCTTT
. TRBJ2-7 once TRBV7-9 CASSPPPGPSYEQYF TGTGCCAGCAGCCCGCCACCGGGACCGAGCTACGAGCAGTACTTC
. TRBJ2-3 . TRBV29-1 CSVEDPRGKTIYTDTQYF TGCAGCGTTGAAGATCCCCGCGGGAAGACCATATACACAGATACGCAGTATTTT
. TRBJ1-5 . TRBV13 CASSLGPGPQPQHF TGTGCCAGCAGCTTAGGCCCGGGGCCCCAGCCCCAGCATTTT
. TRBJ1-1 . TRBV5-1 CASTMGREAFF TGCGCCAGCACCATGGGACGGGAGGCTTTCTTT
TRBD2 TRBJ2-2 . TRBV27 CASSSRLAGGPATGELFF TGTGCCAGCAGTTCTCGACTAGCGGGAGGGCCTGCCACCGGGGAGCTGTTTTTT
. TRBJ1-5 once TRBV6-5 CASSYTRQVQPQHF TGTGCCAGCAGTTACACCCGACAGGTTCAGCCCCAGCATTTT
. TRBJ2-7 . TRBV5-6 CASSPGGSYEQYF TGTGCCAGCAGCCCCGGGGGCTCCTACGAGCAGTACTTC
. TRBJ2-1 . TRBV6-5 CASSRSPNPDEQFF TGTGCCAGCAGCCGATCCCCAAACCCCGATGAGCAGTTCTTC
. TRBJ1-2 . TRBV7-9 CASSVSAGYGYTF TGTGCCAGCAGCGTATCAGCGGGCTATGGCTACACCTTC
TRBD2 TRBJ2-1 . TRBV28 CASSKETPLAGGGNEQFF TGTGCCAGCAGTAAGGAAACCCCTCTAGCGGGAGGAGGCAATGAGCAGTTCTTC
. TRBJ1-1 . TRBV10-3 CAISEEGSPSTAFF TGTGCCATCAGTGAGGAGGGGAGTCCTTCTACAGCTTTCTTT
. TRBJ2-2 . TRBV28 CASSLWEPGELFF TGTGCCAGCAGTTTATGGGAGCCCGGGGAGCTGTTTTTT
. TRBJ2-6 . TRBV4-3 CASSQDWGQVASGANVLTF TGCGCCAGCAGCCAAGATTGGGGTCAGGTGGCTTCTGGGGCCAACGTCCTGACTTTC
TRBD1 TRBJ1-5 . TRBV30 CAWSATGDYNQPQHF TGTGCCTGGAGCGCCACAGGGGACTACAATCAGCCCCAGCATTTT
TRBD1 TRBJ1-2 . TRBV6-5 CASRDGTGMAYGYTF TGTGCCAGCAGGGATGGGACAGGGATGGCCTATGGCTACACCTTC
. TRBJ2-7 . TRBV2 CARQGKGYEQYF TGTGCCAGACAGGGAAAAGGGTACGAGCAGTACTTC
. TRBJ2-1 . TRBV7-2 CASSLMSLSYNEQFF TGTGCCAGCAGCTTAATGTCCTTATCCTACAATGAGCAGTTCTTC
. TRBJ2-6 . TRBV7-9 CASGGAGANVLTF TGTGCCAGCGGGGGAGCTGGGGCCAACGTCCTGACTTTC
. TRBJ1-1 . TRBV7-9 CASSPPGATEAFF TGTGCCAGCAGTCCCCCCGGGGCCACTGAAGCTTTCTTT
TRBD2 TRBJ2-2 . TRBV4-3 CASSQDWGLAANTGELFF TGCGCCAGCAGCCAAGATTGGGGACTAGCGGCGAACACCGGGGAGCTGTTTTTT
. TRBJ2-1 once TRBV5-4 CASSLTSGVSSYNEQFF TGTGCCAGCAGCTTGACCTCAGGCGTTAGCTCCTACAATGAGCAGTTCTTC
TRBD2 TRBJ2-1 . TRBV10-3 CAISESSGVGNEQFF TGTGCCATCAGTGAGTCTAGCGGGGTTGGGAATGAGCAGTTCTTC
. TRBJ2-1 . TRBV5-4 CASSLAAVSYNEQFF TGTGCCAGCAGCTTGGCCGCAGTATCCTACAATGAGCAGTTCTTC
. TRBJ2-7 . TRBV5-8 CASSHPTVTYEQYF TGTGCCAGCAGCCATCCGACAGTTACCTACGAGCAGTACTTC